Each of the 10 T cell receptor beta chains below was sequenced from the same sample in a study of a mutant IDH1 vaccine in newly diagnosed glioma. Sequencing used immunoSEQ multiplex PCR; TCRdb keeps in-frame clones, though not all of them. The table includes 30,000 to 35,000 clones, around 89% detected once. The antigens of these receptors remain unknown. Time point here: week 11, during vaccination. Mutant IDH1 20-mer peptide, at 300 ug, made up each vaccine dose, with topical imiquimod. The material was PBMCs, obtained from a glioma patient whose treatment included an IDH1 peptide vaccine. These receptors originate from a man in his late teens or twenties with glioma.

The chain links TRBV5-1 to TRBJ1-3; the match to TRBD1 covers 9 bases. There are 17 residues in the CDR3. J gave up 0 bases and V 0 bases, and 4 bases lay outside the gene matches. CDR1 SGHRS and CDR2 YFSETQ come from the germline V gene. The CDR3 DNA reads TGCGCCAGCAGCTTGGCCGGGACAGGGCCCTCTGGAAACACCATATATTTT. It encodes CASSLAGTGPSGNTIYF.

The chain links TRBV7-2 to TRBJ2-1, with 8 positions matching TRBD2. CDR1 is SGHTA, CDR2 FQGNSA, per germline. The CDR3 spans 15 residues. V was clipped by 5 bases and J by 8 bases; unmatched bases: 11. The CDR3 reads CASSLGGGLFHEQFF. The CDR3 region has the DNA TGTGCCAGCAGCCTCGGGGGGGGGTTATTCCATGAGCAGTTCTTC. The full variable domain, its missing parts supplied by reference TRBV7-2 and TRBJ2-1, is GAGVSQSPSNKVTEKGKDVELRCDPISGHTALYWYRQSLGQGLEFLIYFQGNSAPDKSGLPSDRFSAERTGGSVSTLTIQRTQQEDSAVYLCASSLGGGLFHEQFFGPGTRLTVL.

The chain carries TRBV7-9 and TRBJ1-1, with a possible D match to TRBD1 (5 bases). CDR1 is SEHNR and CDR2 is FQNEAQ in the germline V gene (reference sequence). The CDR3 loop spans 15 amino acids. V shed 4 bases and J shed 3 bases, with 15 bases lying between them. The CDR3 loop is CASSSTNRYDTEAFF. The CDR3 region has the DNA TGTGCCAGCAGCTCAACCAACAGGTATGACACTGAAGCTTTCTTT.

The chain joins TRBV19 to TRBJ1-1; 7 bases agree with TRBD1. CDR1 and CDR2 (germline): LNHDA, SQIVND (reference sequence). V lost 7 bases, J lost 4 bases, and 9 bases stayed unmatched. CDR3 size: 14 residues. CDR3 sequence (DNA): TGTGCCAGTACCCCGGGCGCAGGGGGCACTGAAGCTTTCTTT. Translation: CASTPGAGGTEAFF. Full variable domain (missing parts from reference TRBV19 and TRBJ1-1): DGGITQSPKYLFRKEGQNVTLSCEQNLNHDAMYWYRQDPGQGLRLIYYSQIVNDFQKGDIAEGYSVSREKKESFPLTVTSAQKNPTAFYLCASTPGAGGTEAFFGQGTRLTVV.

CDR3 sequence (DNA): TGCAGCGTTCCACGCCCCGGGACAGGGGGGTATGGCTACACCTTC. Its protein is CSVPRPGTGGYGYTF. The genes are TRBV29-1 and TRBJ1-2; 11 bases map to TRBD1. Trimming took 5 bases from V and 5 from J; bases not matched to a gene: 10. This CDR3 has 15 residues. The germline CDR1 and CDR2 sequences are SQVTM and ANQGSEA.

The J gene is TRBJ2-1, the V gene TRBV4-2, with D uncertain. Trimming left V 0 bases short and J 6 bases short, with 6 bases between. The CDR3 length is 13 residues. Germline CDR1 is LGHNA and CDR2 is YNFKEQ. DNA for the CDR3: TGTGCCAGCAGCCAAGATGCCCCCAATGAGCAGTTCTTC. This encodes CASSQDAPNEQFF.

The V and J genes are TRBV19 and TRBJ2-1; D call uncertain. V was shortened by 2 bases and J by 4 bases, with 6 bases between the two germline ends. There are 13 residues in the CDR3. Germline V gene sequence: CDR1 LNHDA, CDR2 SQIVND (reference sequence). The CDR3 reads CASSISRYNEQFF. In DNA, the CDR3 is TGTGCCAGTAGTATAAGCCGTTACAATGAGCAGTTCTTC.

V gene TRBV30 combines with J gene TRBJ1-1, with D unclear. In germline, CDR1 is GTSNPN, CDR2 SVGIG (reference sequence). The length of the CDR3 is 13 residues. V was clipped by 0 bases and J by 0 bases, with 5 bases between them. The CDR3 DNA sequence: TGTGCCTGGAGTGTACCACTGAACACTGAAGCTTTCTTT. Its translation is CAWSVPLNTEAFF.

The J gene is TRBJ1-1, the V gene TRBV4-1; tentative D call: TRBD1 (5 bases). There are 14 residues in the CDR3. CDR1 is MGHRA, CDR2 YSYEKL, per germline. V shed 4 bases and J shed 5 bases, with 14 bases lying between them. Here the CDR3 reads CASSPTEGRTEAFF. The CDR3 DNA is TGCGCCAGCAGCCCGACTGAGGGGCGAACTGAAGCTTTCTTT.

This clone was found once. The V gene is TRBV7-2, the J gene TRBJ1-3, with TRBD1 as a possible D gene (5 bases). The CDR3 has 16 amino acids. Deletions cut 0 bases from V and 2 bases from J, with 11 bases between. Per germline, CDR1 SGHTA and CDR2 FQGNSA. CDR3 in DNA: TGTGCCAGCAGCTTAGCGGGGCGGGGCACTGGAAACACCATATATTTT. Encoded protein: CASSLAGRGTGNTIYF.